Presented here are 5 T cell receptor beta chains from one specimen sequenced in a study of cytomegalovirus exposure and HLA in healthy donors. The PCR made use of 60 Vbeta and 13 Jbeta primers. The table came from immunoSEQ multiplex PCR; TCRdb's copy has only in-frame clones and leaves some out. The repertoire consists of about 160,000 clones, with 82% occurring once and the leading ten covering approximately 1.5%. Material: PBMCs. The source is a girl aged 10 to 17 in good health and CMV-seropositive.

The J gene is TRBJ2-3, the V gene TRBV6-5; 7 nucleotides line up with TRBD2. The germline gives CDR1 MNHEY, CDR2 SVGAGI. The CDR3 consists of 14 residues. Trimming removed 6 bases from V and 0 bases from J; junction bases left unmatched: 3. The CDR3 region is CASRAGISTDTQYF. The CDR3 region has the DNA TGTGCCAGCAGAGCGGGGATTAGCACAGATACGCAGTATTTT.

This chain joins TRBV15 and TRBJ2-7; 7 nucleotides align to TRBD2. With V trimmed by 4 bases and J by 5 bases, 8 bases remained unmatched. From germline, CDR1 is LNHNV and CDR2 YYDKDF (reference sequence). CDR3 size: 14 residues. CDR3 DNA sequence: TGTGCCACCAGCAAAGATGTGGGAGGGCACGAGCAGTACTTC. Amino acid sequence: CATSKDVGGHEQYF.

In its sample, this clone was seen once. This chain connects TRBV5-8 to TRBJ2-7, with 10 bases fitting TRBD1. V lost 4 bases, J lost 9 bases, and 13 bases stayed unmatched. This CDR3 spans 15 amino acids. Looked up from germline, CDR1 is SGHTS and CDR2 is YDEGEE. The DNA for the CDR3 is TGTGCCAGCAGCCCCCCCGGGACAGGGGCCCGGTGGCAGTACTTC. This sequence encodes CASSPPGTGARWQYF.

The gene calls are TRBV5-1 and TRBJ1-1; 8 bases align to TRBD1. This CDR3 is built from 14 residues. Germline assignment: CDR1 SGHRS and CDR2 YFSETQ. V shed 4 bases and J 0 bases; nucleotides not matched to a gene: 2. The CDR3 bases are TGCGCCAGCAGCCGGGACAGGATGAACACTGAAGCTTTCTTT. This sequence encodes CASSRDRMNTEAFF.

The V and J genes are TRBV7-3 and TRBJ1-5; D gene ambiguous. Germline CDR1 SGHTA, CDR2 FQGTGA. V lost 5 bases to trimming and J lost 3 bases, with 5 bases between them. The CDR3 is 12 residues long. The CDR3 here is CASSPYNQPQHF. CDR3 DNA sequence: TGTGCCAGCAGCCCCTACAATCAGCCCCAGCATTTT.